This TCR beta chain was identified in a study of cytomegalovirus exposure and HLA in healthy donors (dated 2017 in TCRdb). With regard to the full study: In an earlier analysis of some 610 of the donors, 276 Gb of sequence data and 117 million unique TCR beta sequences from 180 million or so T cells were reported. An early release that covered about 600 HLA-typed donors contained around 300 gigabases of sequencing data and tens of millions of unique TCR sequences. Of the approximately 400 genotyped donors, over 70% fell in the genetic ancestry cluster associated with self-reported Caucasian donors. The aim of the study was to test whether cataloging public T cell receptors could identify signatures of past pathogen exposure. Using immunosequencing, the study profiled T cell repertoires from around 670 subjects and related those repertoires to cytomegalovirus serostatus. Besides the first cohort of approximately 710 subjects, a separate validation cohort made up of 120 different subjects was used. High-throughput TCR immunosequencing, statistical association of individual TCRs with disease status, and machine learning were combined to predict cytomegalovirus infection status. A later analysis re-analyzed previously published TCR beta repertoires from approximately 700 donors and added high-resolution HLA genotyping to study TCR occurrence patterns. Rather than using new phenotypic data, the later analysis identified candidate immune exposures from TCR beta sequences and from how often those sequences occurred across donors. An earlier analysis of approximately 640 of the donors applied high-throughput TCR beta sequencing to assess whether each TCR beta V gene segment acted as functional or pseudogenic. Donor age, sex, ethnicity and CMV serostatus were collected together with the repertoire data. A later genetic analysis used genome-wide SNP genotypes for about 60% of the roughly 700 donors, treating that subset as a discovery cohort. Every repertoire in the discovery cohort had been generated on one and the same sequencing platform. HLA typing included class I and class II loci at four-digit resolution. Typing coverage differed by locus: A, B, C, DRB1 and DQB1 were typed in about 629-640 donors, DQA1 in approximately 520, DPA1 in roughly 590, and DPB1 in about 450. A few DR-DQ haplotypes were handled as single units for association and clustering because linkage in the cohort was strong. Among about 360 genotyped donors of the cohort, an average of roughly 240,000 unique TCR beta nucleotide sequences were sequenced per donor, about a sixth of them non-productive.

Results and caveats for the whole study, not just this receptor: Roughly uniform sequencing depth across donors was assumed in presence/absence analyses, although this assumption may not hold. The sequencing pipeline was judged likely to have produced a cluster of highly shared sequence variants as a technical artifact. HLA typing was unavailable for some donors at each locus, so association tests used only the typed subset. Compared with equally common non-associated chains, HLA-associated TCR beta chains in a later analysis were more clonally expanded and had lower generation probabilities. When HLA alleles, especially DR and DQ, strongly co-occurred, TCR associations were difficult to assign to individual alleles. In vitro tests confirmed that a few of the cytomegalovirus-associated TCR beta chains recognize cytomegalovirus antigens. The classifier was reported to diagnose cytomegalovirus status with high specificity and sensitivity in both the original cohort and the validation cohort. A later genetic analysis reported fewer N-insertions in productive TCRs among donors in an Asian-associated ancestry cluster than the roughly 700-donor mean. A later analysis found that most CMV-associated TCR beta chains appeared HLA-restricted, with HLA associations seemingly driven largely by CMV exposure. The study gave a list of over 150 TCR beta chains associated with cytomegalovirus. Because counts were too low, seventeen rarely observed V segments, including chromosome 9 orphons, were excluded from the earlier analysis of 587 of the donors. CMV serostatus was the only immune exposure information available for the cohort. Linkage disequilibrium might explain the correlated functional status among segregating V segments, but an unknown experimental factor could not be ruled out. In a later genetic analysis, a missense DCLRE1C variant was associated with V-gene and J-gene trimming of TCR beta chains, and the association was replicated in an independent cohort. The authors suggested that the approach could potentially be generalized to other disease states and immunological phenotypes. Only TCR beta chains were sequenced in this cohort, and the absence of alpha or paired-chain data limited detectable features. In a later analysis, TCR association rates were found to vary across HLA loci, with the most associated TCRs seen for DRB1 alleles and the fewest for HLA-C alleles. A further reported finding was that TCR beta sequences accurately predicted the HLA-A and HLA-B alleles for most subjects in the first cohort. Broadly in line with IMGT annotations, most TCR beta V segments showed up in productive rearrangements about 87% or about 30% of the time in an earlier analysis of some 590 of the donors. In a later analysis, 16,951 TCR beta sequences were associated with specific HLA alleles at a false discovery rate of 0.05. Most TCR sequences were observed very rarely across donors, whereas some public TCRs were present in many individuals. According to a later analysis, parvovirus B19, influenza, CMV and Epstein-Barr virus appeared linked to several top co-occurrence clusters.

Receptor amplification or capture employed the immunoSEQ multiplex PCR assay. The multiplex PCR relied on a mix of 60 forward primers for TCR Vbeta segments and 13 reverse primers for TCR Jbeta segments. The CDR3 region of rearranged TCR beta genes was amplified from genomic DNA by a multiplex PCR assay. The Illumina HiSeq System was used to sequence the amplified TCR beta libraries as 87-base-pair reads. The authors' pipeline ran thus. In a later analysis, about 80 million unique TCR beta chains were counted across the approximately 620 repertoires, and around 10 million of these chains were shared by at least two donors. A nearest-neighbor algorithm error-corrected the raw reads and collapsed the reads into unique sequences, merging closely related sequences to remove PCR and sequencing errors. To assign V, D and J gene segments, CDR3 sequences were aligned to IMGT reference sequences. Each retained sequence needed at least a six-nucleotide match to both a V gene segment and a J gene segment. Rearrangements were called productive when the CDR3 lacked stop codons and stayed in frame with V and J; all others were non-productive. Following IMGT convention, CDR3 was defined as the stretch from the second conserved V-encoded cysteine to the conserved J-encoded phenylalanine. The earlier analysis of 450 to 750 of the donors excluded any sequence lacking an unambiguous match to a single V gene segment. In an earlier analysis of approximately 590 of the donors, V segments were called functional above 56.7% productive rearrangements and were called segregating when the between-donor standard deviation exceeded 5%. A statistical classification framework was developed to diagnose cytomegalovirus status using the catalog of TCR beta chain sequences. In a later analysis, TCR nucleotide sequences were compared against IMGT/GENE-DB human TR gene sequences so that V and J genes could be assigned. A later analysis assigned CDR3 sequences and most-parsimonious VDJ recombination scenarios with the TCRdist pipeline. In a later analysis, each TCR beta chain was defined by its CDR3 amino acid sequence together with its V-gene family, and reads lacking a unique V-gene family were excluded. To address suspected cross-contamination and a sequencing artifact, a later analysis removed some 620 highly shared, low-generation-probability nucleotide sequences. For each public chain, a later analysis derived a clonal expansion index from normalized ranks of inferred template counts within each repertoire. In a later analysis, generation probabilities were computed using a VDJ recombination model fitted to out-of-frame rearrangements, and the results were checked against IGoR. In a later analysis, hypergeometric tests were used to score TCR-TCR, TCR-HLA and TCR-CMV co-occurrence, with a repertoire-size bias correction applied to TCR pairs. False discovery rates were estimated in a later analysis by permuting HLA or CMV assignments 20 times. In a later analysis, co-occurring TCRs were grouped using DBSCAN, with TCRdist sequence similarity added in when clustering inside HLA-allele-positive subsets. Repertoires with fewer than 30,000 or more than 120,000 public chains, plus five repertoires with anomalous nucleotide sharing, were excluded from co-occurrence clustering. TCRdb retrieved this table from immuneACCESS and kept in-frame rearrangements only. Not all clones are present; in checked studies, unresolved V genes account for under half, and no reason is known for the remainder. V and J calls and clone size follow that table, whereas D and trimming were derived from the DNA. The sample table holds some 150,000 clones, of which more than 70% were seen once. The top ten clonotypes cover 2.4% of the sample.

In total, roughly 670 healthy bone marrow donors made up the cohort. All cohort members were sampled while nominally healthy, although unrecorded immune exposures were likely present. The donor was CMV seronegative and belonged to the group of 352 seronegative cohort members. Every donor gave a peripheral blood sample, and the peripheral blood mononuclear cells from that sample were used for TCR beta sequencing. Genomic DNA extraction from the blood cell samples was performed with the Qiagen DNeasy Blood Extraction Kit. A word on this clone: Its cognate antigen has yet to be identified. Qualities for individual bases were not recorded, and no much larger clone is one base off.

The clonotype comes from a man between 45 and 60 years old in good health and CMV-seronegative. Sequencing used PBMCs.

At the DNA level, the sequence is TGTGCTAGTGGTTTGGACAAACAGTACAATGAGCAGTTCTTC. Translation gives CASGLDKQYNEQFF. The chain links TRBV12-5 with TRBJ2-1, with the identity of the D gene unclear. Trimming at the junction amounts to 1 base on V and 4 bases on J, and the germline ends lie 8 bases apart. Taken from cysteine to phenylalanine, the CDR3 has 14 residues. Just the 42-base CDR3 DNA is kept, in frame starting at base 1. Based on the germline V gene, the CDR1 and CDR2 sequences are LGHNT and FRNRAP.